A selection of T cell receptor beta chains follows, all from one sample in a study of T cell repertoires in cytomegalovirus infection. The antigens these receptors bind are not known. Each CDR3 protein is one row after TCRdb ran MiXCR on the reads. Of tens of thousands of distinct CDR3 sequences detected, about 23% appear once; the ten largest clones hold 79%. Sample: PBMCs, sequenced either directly or after in vitro stimulation (not recorded which). Receptors were obtained from a human donor in good health (CMV status not recorded). Some clones in this sample may be carry-over from other donors' samples. CDR3s include the opening cysteine and the closing phenylalanine or tryptophan. The order of the fields is CDR3 DNA, CDR3 protein, J gene, V gene, clone size, D gene. D genes are given only for firm matches. Clone sizes are given selectively: once, few, many, or a class where the clone is expanded.

cdr3_nt: TGTGCCAGCAGCTTAGTGAGACAAGAGACCCAGTACTTC
cdr3_aa: CASSLVRQETQYF
j_call: TRBJ2-5
v_call: TRBV7-8
clone_size: few
d_call: .

cdr3_nt: TGTGCCAGCAGCCAACAGAGCGGGGGCTACAATGAGCAGTTCTTC
cdr3_aa: CASSQQSGGYNEQFF
j_call: TRBJ2-1
v_call: TRBV11-2
clone_size: many
d_call: TRBD2

cdr3_nt: TGTGCCAGCAAGAACAGGGTCGATCAGCCCCAGCATTTT
cdr3_aa: CASKNRVDQPQHF
j_call: TRBJ1-5
v_call: TRBV28
clone_size: many
d_call: .

cdr3_nt: TGCGCCAGCACGGCGGGAGTAAGAACAGATACGCAGTATTTT
cdr3_aa: CASTAGVRTDTQYF
j_call: TRBJ2-3
v_call: TRBV5-1
clone_size: .
d_call: TRBD2

cdr3_nt: TGTGCCAGCAGTTACTCTTCTTTGTCTGGGGGGACAGCTCCCTATGGCTACACCTTC
cdr3_aa: CASSYSSLSGGTAPYGYTF
j_call: TRBJ1-2
v_call: TRBV6-6
clone_size: .
d_call: TRBD1

cdr3_nt: TGTGCCAGCAGCTTAGGGGGCGGGAGCCCTACAACGAATGAGCAGTTCTTC
cdr3_aa: CASSLGGGSPTTNEQFF
j_call: TRBJ2-1
v_call: TRBV7-4
clone_size: .
d_call: TRBD2

cdr3_nt: TGCAGTGTTGAGGCTGCAACTAATGAAAAACTGTTTTTT
cdr3_aa: CSVEAATNEKLFF
j_call: TRBJ1-4
v_call: TRBV20-1
clone_size: .
d_call: .

cdr3_nt: TGTGCCAGCAGCTCGACTACGGGACTAGCGGGAAACTACTTC
cdr3_aa: CASSSTTGLAGNYF
j_call: TRBJ2-7
v_call: TRBV7-2
clone_size: .
d_call: TRBD2

cdr3_nt: TGCGCCAGCAGCTTTAGGGGTCCTCGGAATGAGCAGTTCTTC
cdr3_aa: CASSFRGPRNEQFF
j_call: TRBJ2-1
v_call: TRBV5-1
clone_size: few
d_call: .

cdr3_nt: TGTGCCAGCAGCTTAGAATTGGGGATTGAAGCTTTCTTT
cdr3_aa: CASSLELGIEAFF
j_call: TRBJ1-1
v_call: TRBV7-8
clone_size: many
d_call: .

cdr3_nt: TGTGCCAGCAGCCAGACTAGCGGTCCTTTGCAGTACTTC
cdr3_aa: CASSQTSGPLQYF
j_call: TRBJ2-7
v_call: TRBV6-2/TRBV6-3
clone_size: .
d_call: TRBD2

cdr3_nt: TGTGCCAGCAGCTTAGTTATTCAGGGGATAACCAACACTGAAGCTTTCTTT
cdr3_aa: CASSLVIQGITNTEAFF
j_call: TRBJ1-1
v_call: TRBV7-8
clone_size: many
d_call: .

cdr3_nt: TGTGCCAGCAGTTATTACCCTCCCCGGGAGGCCAACGTCCTGACTTTC
cdr3_aa: CASSYYPPREANVLTF
j_call: TRBJ2-6
v_call: TRBV6-5
clone_size: few
d_call: .

cdr3_nt: TGTGCCAGCAGTTACGGCACAGCCAACTCTGGAAACACCATATATTTT
cdr3_aa: CASSYGTANSGNTIYF
j_call: TRBJ1-3
v_call: TRBV6-6
clone_size: .
d_call: .

cdr3_nt: TGCGCCAGCAGCCAGTCGGATCTCGGGGTAGCCTATGGCTACACCTTC
cdr3_aa: CASSQSDLGVAYGYTF
j_call: TRBJ1-2
v_call: TRBV4-1
clone_size: few
d_call: .

cdr3_nt: TGTGCCAGTAGTCTGACGCGAACCGGGGAGCTGTTTTTT
cdr3_aa: CASSLTRTGELFF
j_call: TRBJ2-2
v_call: TRBV19
clone_size: .
d_call: .

cdr3_nt: TGCGCCAGCAGCCACGGACTAGCGGGAGGTCCGCAGTTCTTC
cdr3_aa: CASSHGLAGGPQFF
j_call: TRBJ2-1
v_call: TRBV4-1
clone_size: .
d_call: TRBD2

cdr3_nt: TGTGCCAGCAGTACACGGACAGGAGTTGAATACACCGGGGAGCTGTTTTTT
cdr3_aa: CASSTRTGVEYTGELFF
j_call: TRBJ2-2
v_call: TRBV28
clone_size: .
d_call: TRBD1

cdr3_nt: TGTGCCAGCCACGGGGGGGGCTCTGGAAACACCATATATTTT
cdr3_aa: CASHGGGSGNTIYF
j_call: TRBJ1-3
v_call: TRBV12-3/TRBV12-4
clone_size: few
d_call: .

cdr3_nt: TGTGCCAGCAGGCTTGACAGACCCTCGATGAACACTGAAGCTTTCTTT
cdr3_aa: CASRLDRPSMNTEAFF
j_call: TRBJ1-1
v_call: TRBV2
clone_size: few
d_call: .

cdr3_nt: TGTGCCAGCAGTTTCGAACAGGGAGGAATAGGCCAGCCCCAGCATTTT
cdr3_aa: CASSFEQGGIGQPQHF
j_call: TRBJ1-5
v_call: TRBV12-3/TRBV12-4
clone_size: few
d_call: .

cdr3_nt: TGTGCCAGCAGTTACCAGAACCGCGGAAATCAGCCCCAGCATTTT
cdr3_aa: CASSYQNRGNQPQHF
j_call: TRBJ1-5
v_call: TRBV6-2/TRBV6-3
clone_size: .
d_call: .

cdr3_nt: TGTGCCAGCGGGGAAGGGCAGATCTCACCCCTCCACTTT
cdr3_aa: CASGEGQISPLHF
j_call: TRBJ1-6
v_call: TRBV7-8
clone_size: .
d_call: .

cdr3_nt: TGTGCCACCAAGAGGGGACAGGACACCGGGGAGCTGTTTTTT
cdr3_aa: CATKRGQDTGELFF
j_call: TRBJ2-2
v_call: TRBV24-1
clone_size: .
d_call: TRBD1

cdr3_nt: TGTGCCAGCAGCCCGACAGTCTACAATGAGCAGTTCTTC
cdr3_aa: CASSPTVYNEQFF
j_call: TRBJ2-1
v_call: TRBV7-9
clone_size: .
d_call: .

cdr3_nt: TGTGCCAGCTCACGCTTTCGCCAGGCTGCAGCGGCTAATGAAAAACTGTTTTTT
cdr3_aa: CASSRFRQAAAANEKLFF
j_call: TRBJ1-4
v_call: TRBV18
clone_size: few
d_call: .

cdr3_nt: TGCAGCGTCGAGGGGCGCGGGAGTTTGTATGAGCAGTTCTTC
cdr3_aa: CSVEGRGSLYEQFF
j_call: TRBJ2-1
v_call: TRBV29-1
clone_size: few
d_call: TRBD2

cdr3_nt: TGTGCCAGCAGTTACGGCGGCGGGCGGTACGAGCAGTACTTC
cdr3_aa: CASSYGGGRYEQYF
j_call: TRBJ2-7
v_call: TRBV6-2/TRBV6-3
clone_size: few
d_call: .

cdr3_nt: TGTGCCAGCAGTTACTTGGGACTATTTCGCACCGGGGAGCTGTTTTTT
cdr3_aa: CASSYLGLFRTGELFF
j_call: TRBJ2-2
v_call: TRBV6-5
clone_size: .
d_call: TRBD2

cdr3_nt: TGTGCCAGCAGTTTATACCGACAGGGGCCCACCGGGGAGCTGTTTTTT
cdr3_aa: CASSLYRQGPTGELFF
j_call: TRBJ2-2
v_call: TRBV28
clone_size: few
d_call: TRBD1

cdr3_nt: TGTGCCATCAGGGGTGGACAGGGGAACACTGAAGCTTTCTTT
cdr3_aa: CAIRGGQGNTEAFF
j_call: TRBJ1-1
v_call: TRBV10-3
clone_size: .
d_call: TRBD1

cdr3_nt: TGTGCCTGGAGCACTCCGGGACTAGCAGTCCAAGAGACCCAGTACTTC
cdr3_aa: CAWSTPGLAVQETQYF
j_call: TRBJ2-5
v_call: TRBV30
clone_size: few
d_call: TRBD2

cdr3_nt: TGTGCCAGCAGCCCAAACCCGGGACTAGCGGGAGACAATGAGCAGTTCTTC
cdr3_aa: CASSPNPGLAGDNEQFF
j_call: TRBJ2-1
v_call: TRBV12-3/TRBV12-4
clone_size: many
d_call: TRBD2

cdr3_nt: TGTGCCAGCAGTCTAACGGCAGGGGACCAGCCCCAGCATTTT
cdr3_aa: CASSLTAGDQPQHF
j_call: TRBJ1-5
v_call: TRBV6-5
clone_size: few
d_call: .

cdr3_nt: TGTGCCAGCAGCTTAGTACCACGCCAAGAGACCCAGTACTTC
cdr3_aa: CASSLVPRQETQYF
j_call: TRBJ2-5
v_call: TRBV11-2
clone_size: many
d_call: .